This T cell receptor beta chain was captured in a study of shared clonotypes between healthy human individuals. CDR3 length: 13 amino acids. CDR1 and CDR2 (germline): SGHNT, YYREEE (reference sequence). V lost 4 bases and J lost 4, with 10 bases in between. This clone was observed a few times. This specimen includes other DNA sequences encoding the same CDR3. Produced via immunoSEQ multiplex PCR; TCRdb's table is partial and in-frame only. The data show fewer than 400,000 clones, with about 74% seen just once and about 9.3% held by the top ten. The chain employs TRBV5-4 and TRBJ2-3, with TRBD2 as a possible D gene (6 bases). The TCR sequence derives from a man aged 30-40 years in good health. Specimen: memory CD4+ T cells sorted from blood. Subset reported: CD45RA-negative fraction. CDR3 sequence (DNA): TGTGCCAGCAGCCTCGGAGGGGCAGATACGCAGTATTTT. Encoded protein: CASSLGGADTQYF.